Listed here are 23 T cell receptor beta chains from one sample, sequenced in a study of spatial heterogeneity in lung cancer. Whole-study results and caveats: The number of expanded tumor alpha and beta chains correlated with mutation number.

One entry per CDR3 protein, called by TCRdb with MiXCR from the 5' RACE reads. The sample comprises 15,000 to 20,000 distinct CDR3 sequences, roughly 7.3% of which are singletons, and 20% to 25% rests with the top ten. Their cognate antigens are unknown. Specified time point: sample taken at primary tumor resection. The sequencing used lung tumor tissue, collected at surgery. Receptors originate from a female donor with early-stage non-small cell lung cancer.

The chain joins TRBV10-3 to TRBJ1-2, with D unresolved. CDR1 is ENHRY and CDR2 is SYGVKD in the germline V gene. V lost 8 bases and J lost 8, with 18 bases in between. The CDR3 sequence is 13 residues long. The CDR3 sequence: CAIGKDEDGGYTF. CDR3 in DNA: TGTGCCATCGGAAAAGACGAGGACGGAGGCTACACCTTC.

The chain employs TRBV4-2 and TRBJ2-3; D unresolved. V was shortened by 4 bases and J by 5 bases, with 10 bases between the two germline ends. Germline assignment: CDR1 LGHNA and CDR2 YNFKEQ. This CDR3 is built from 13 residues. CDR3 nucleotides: TGTGCCAGCAGCCCCTCCCAAAGAGATACGCAGTATTTT. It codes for CASSPSQRDTQYF.

This CDR3 reads CASSLRVGGENYGYTF. Here the CDR3 DNA reads TGTGCCAGCAGCTTACGCGTAGGGGGAGAAAACTATGGCTACACCTTC. V is TRBV7-2 and J is TRBJ1-2; a possible D gene is TRBD1 (6 bases). Trimming shortened V by 2 bases and J by 2 bases, and 15 bases separated the two germline ends. The CDR3 is made up of 16 amino acids. From germline, CDR1 is SGHTA and CDR2 FQGNSA.

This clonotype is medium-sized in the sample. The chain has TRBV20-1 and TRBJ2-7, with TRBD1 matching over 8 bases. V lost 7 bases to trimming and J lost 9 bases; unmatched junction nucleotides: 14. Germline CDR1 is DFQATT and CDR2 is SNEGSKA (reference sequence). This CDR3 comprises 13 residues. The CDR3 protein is CSVLTDRETGQYF. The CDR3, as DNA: TGCAGTGTCTTAACGGACAGGGAGACGGGGCAGTACTTC.

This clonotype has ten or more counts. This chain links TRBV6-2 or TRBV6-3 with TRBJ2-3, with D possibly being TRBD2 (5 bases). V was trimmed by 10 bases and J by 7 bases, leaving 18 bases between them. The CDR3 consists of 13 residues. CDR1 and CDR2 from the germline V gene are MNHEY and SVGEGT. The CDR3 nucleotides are TGTGCCACCACGGAGGTCTACTCAAATACGCAGTATTTT. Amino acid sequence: CATTEVYSNTQYF.

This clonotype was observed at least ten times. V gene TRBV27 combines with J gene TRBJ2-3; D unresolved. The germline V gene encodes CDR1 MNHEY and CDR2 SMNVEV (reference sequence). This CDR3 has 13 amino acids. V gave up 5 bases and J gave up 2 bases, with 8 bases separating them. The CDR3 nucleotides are TGTGCCAGCAGTCTGCAGGACACAGATACGCAGTATTTT. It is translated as CASSLQDTDTQYF.

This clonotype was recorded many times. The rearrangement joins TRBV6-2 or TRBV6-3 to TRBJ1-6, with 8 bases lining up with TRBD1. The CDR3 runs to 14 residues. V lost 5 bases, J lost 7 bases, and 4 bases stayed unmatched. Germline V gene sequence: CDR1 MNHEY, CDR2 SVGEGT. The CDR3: CASSGQGTNSPLHF. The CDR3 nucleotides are TGTGCCAGCAGTGGACAGGGAACGAATTCACCCCTCCACTTT.

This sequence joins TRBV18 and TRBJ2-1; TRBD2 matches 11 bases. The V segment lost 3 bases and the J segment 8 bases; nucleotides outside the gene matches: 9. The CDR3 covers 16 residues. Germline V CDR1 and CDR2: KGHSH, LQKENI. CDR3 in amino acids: CASSPRNSGGADEQFF. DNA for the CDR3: TGTGCCAGCTCACCCAGGAATAGCGGGGGGGCCGATGAGCAGTTCTTC.

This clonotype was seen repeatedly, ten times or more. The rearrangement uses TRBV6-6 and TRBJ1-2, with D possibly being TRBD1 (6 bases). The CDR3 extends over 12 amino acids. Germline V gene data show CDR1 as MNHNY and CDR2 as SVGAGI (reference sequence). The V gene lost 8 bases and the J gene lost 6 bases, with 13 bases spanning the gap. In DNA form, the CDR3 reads TGTGCCAGCCAGGGGCGGAGGAATGGCTACACCTTC. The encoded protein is CASQGRRNGYTF.

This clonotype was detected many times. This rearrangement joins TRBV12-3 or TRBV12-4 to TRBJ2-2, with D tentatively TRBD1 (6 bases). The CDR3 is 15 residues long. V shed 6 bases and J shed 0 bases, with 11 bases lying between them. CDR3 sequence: CASRRQATNTGELFF. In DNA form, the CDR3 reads TGTGCCAGCAGGAGACAGGCCACGAACACCGGGGAGCTGTTTTTT.

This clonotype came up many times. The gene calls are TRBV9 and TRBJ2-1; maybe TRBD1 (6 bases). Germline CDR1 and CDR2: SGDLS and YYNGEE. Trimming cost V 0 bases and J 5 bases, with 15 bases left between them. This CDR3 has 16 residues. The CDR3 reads CASSVVGQGRDNEQFF. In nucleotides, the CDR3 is TGTGCCAGCAGCGTAGTAGGGCAGGGGCGGGACAATGAGCAGTTCTTC.

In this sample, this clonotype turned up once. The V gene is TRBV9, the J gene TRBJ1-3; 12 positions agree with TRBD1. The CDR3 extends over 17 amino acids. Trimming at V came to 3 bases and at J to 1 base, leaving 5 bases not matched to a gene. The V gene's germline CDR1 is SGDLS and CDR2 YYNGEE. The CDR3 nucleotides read TGTGCCAGCAGCGAGGGGACAGGGGGCTTATCTGGAAACACCATATATTTT. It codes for CASSEGTGGLSGNTIYF.

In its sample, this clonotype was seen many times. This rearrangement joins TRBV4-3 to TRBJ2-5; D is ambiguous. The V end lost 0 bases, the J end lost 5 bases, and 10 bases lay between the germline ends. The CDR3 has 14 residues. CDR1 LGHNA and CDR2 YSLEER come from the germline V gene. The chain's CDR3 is CASSQESYRETQYF. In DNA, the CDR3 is TGCGCCAGCAGCCAAGAAAGCTACCGGGAGACCCAGTACTTC.

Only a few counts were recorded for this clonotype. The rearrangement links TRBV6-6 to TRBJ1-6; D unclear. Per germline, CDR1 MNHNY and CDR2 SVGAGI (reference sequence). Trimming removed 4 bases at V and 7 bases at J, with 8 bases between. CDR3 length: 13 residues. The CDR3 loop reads CASSSPENSPLHF. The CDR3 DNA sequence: TGTGCCAGCAGTTCTCCGGAAAATTCACCCCTCCACTTT.

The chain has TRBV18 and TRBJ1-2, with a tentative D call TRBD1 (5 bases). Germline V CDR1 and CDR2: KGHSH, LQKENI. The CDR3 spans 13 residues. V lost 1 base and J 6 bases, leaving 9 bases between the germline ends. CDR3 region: CASSPRGVDGYTF. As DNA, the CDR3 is TGTGCCAGCTCACCACGAGGGGTGGATGGCTACACCTTC. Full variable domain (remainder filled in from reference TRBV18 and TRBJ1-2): NAGVMQNPRHLVRRRGQEARLRCSPMKGHSHVYWYRQLPEEGLKFMVYLQKENIIDESGMPKERFSAEFPKEGPSILRIQQVVRGDSAAYFCASSPRGVDGYTFGSGTRLTVV.

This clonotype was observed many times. Here the CDR3 reads CASRGQLQETQYF. CDR3 in DNA: TGTGCCAGCAGAGGACAGCTACAAGAGACCCAGTACTTC. The rearrangement links TRBV2 to TRBJ2-5; the D gene is possibly TRBD1 (6 bases). Trimming left V 6 bases short and J 2 bases short, with 10 bases between. The CDR3 has 13 amino acids. Germline V CDR1 and CDR2: SNHLY, FYNNEI.

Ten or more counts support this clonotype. This chain's CDR3 is CSPWDGHTEAFF. CDR3 bases: TGCAGCCCATGGGACGGACACACTGAAGCTTTCTTT. This chain uses TRBV29-1 with TRBJ1-1, with D possibly being TRBD1 (5 bases). The CDR3 is 12 amino acids. V was shortened by 8 bases and J by 3 bases, with 13 bases between the two germline ends. CDR1 and CDR2 (germline): SQVTM, ANQGSEA.

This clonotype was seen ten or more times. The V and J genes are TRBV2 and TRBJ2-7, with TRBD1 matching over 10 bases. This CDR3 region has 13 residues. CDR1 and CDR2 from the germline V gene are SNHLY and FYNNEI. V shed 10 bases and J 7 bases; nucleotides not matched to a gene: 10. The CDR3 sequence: CATLGGTGDEQYF. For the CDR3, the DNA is TGTGCCACCCTAGGGGGGACAGGGGATGAGCAGTACTTC.

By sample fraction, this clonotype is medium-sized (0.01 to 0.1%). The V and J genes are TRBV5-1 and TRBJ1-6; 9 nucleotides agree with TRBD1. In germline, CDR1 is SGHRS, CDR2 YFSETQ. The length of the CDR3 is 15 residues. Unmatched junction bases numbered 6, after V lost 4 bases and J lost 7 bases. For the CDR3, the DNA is TGCGCCAGCAGCGCCAGCGGACAGGGGAATTCACCCCTCCACTTT. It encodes CASSASGQGNSPLHF.

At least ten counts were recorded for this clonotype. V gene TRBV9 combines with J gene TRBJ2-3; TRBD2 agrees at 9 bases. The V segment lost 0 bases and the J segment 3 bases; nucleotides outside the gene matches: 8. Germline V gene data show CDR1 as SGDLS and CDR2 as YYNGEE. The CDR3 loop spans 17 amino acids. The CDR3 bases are TGTGCCAGCAGCGTAGAGTCCGCGGGGGGGCGGACAGATACGCAGTATTTT. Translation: CASSVESAGGRTDTQYF.

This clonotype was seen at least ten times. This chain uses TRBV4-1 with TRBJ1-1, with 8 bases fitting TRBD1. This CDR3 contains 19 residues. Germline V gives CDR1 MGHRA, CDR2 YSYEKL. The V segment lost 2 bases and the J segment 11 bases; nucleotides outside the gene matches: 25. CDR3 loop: CASSQHRQDRKPRGPGAFF. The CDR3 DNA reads TGCGCCAGCAGCCAACATCGCCAGGACAGGAAGCCCAGGGGGCCCGGGGCTTTCTTT.

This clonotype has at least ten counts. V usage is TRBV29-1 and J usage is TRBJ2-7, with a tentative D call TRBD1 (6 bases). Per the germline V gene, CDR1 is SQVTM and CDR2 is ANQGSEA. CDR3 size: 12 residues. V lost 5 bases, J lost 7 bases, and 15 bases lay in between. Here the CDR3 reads CSVSRTDREQYF. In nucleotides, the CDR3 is TGCAGCGTTTCCCGGACAGATCGGGAGCAGTACTTC.

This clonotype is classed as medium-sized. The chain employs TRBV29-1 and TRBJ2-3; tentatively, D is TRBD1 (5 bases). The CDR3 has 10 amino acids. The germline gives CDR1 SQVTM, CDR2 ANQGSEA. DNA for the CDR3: TGCAGAGCAGGGACAGATACGCAGTATTTT. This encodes CRAGTDTQYF.